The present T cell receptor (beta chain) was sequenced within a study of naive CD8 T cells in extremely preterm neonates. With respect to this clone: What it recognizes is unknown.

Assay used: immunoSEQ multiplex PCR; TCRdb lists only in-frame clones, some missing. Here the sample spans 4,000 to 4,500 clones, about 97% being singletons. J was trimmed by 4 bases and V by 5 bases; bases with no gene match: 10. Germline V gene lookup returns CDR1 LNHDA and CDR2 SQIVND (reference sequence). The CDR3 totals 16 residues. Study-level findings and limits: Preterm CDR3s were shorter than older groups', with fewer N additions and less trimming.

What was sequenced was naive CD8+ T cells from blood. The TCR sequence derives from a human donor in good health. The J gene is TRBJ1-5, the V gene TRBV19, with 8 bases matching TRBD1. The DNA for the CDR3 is TGTGCCAGTAGTGGGGAGGAGGACAGGGCAAATCAGCCCCAGCATTTT. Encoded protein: CASSGEEDRANQPQHF. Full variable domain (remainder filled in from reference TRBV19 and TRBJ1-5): DGGITQSPKYLFRKEGQNVTLSCEQNLNHDAMYWYRQDPGQGLRLIYYSQIVNDFQKGDIAEGYSVSREKKESFPLTVTSAQKNPTAFYLCASSGEEDRANQPQHFGDGTRLSIL.